One sample yielded the 7 T cell receptor beta chains listed below, sequenced in a study of blood T cell repertoires in COVID-19. Profiling relied on immunoSEQ multiplex PCR, and the TCRdb table lists in-frame clones only, not all of them. The table records approximately 160,000 clones, approximately 80% of them present only once. Input material: PBMCs or T cells enriched from blood (not recorded which). The source is a woman in her fifties or sixties who had recovered from COVID-19.

The sample holds a few counts of this clone. V and J are TRBV5-8 and TRBJ1-1; maybe TRBD1 (5 bases). Germline assignment: CDR1 SGHTS and CDR2 YDEGEE. The V end lost 1 base, the J end lost 1 base, and 5 bases lay between the germline ends. The CDR3 is made up of 13 amino acids. CDR3 DNA: TGTGCCAGCAGCTTGACAGGGAACACTGAAGCTTTCTTT. Translated, it gives CASSLTGNTEAFF. Together with reference TRBV5-8 and TRBJ1-1, the CDR3 gives the full variable domain: EAGVTQSPTHLIKTRGQQATLRCSPISGHTSVYWYQQALGLGLQFLLWYDEGEERNRGNFPPRFSGRQFPNYSSELNVNALELEDSALYLCASSLTGNTEAFFGQGTRLTVV.

The rearrangement links TRBV10-3 to TRBJ1-4; the D gene is possibly TRBD1 (6 bases). V lost 10 bases, J lost 0 bases, and 15 bases lay in between. CDR1 is ENHRY, CDR2 SYGVKD, per germline. The CDR3 sequence is 15 residues long. As DNA, the CDR3 is TGTGCCACCCTGGACAGCGAAGCAACTAATGAAAAACTGTTTTTT. Protein sequence: CATLDSEATNEKLFF.

This chain joins TRBV3-1 (or the pseudogene TRBV3-2) and TRBJ2-5; D perhaps matches TRBD2 (5 bases). The CDR3 runs to 13 residues. The V gene's germline CDR1 is LGHDT and CDR2 YNNKEL (reference sequence). Deletions cut 6 bases from V and 7 bases from J, with 15 bases between. CDR3 nucleotide sequence: TGTGCCAGCAGGGGAGTATCTCGCGGGACCCAGTACTTC. It encodes CASRGVSRGTQYF.

The sample holds a few counts of this clone. The V and J genes are TRBV7-2 and TRBJ2-2; perhaps TRBD2 as D (6 bases). The CDR3 consists of 14 residues. Germline V CDR1 and CDR2: SGHTA, FQGNSA. Trimming removed 0 bases at V and 11 bases at J, with 13 bases between. CDR3: CASSLASFSGELFF. The CDR3 DNA sequence: TGTGCCAGCAGCTTAGCGTCTTTTAGCGGTGAGCTGTTTTTT.

The CDR3 spells CATSRKSGGLAKNIQYF. The CDR3 nucleotides are TGTGCCACCAGCAGGAAAAGCGGAGGGCTAGCCAAAAACATTCAGTACTTC. The chain recombines TRBV15 with TRBJ2-4; D may be TRBD2 (6 bases). The CDR3 is 17 residues long. V gave up 3 bases and J gave up 0 bases, with 15 bases separating them. Germline V gene sequence: CDR1 LNHNV, CDR2 YYDKDF (reference sequence).

In this sample, this clone turned up a few times. The chain joins TRBV19 to TRBJ1-1; 9 bases are a match to TRBD1. Germline lookup yields CDR1 LNHDA and CDR2 SQIVND (reference sequence). The CDR3 is made up of 15 amino acids. Losses at the gene ends were 6 bases for V and 4 bases for J; bases not matched to a gene: 9. CDR3 sequence (DNA): TGTGCCAGTAGAACTTCGACAGGGGGTGGCACTGAAGCTTTCTTT. Its translation is CASRTSTGGGTEAFF.

This clone was found a few times. The chain links TRBV28 to TRBJ1-6; no definite D call. CDR3 length equals 13 residues. In germline, CDR1 is MDHEN, CDR2 SYDVKM. V was pared by 7 bases and J by 13 bases, with 17 bases between. The CDR3 loop reads CASTFGGPRPLHF. The DNA for the CDR3 is TGTGCCAGCACTTTCGGCGGCCCTCGGCCCCTCCACTTT. Full variable domain (outside the CDR3, taken from reference TRBV28 and TRBJ1-6): DVKVTQSSRYLVKRTGEKVFLECVQDMDHENMFWYRQDPGLGLRLIYFSYDVKMKEKGDIPEGYSVSREKKERFSLILESASTNQTSMYLCASTFGGPRPLHFGNGTRLTVT.